In its sample, the clone carrying this T cell receptor beta chain was seen once. Via MiXCR, TCRdb re-called the 5' RACE reads, giving one row per CDR3 protein. The sample lists about 63,000 distinct CDR3 sequences, approximately 7.4% occurring once. This entry comes from a study of T cells after yellow fever vaccination. About the study: The authors prepared low-cell-number fractions using SMART-Seq v4 Ultra Low Input.

Germline V gives CDR1 SGHAT, CDR2 FQNNGV. There are 14 residues in the CDR3. V was clipped by 1 base and J by 5 bases, with 11 bases between them. The material sequenced was CD8+ T cells sorted from PBMCs, taken 15 days after the yellow fever booster vaccination. The receptor comes from a man under 40 who received the YFV17D yellow fever vaccine. The rearrangement links TRBV11-2 to TRBJ1-1; D may be TRBD1 (5 bases). The CDR3 reads CASSLVGRGTEAFF. In nucleotides, the CDR3 is TGTGCCAGCAGCTTAGTGGGGAGGGGTACTGAAGCTTTCTTT.